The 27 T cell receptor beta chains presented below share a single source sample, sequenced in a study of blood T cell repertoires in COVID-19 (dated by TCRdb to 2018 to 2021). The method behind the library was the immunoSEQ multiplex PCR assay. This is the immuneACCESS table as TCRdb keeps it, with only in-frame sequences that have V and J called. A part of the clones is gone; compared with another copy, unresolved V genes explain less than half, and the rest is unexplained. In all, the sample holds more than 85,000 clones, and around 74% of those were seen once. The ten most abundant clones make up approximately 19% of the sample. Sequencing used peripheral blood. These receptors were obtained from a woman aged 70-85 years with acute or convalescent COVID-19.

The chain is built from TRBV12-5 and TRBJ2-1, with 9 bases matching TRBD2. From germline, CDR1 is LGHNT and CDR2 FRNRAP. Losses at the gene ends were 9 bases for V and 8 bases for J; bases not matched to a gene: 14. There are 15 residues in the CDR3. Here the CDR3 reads CASQQGGGAIDEQFF. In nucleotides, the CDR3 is TGTGCTAGCCAGCAGGGCGGGGGGGCAATCGATGAGCAGTTCTTC. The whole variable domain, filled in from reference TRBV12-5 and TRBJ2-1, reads DARVTQTPRHKVTEMGQEVTMRCQPILGHNTVFWYRQTMMQGLELLAYFRNRAPLDDSGMPKDRFSAEMPDATLATLKIQPSEPRDSAVYFCASQQGGGAIDEQFFGPGTRLTVL.

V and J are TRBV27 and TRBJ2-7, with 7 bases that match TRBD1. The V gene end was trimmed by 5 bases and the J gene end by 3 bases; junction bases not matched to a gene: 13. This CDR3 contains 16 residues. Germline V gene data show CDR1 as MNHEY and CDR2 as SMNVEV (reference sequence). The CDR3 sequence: CASSPGRDRLFYEQYF. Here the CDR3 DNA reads TGTGCCAGCAGTCCAGGCCGGGACAGATTATTCTACGAGCAGTACTTC.

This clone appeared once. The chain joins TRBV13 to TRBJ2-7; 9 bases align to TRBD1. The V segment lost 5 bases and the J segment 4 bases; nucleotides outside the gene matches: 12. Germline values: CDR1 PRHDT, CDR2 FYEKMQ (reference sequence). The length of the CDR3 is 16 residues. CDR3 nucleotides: TGTGCCAGCAGCATCAGCCCACAGGGGGCTGGTTACGAGCAGTACTTC. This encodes CASSISPQGAGYEQYF.

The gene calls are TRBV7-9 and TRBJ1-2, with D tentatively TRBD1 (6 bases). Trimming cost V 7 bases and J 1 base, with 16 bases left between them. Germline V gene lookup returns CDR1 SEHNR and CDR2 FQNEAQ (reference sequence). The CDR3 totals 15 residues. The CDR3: CASTGRGRYNYGYTF. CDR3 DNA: TGTGCCAGCACCGGCAGGGGAAGATATAACTATGGCTACACCTTC.

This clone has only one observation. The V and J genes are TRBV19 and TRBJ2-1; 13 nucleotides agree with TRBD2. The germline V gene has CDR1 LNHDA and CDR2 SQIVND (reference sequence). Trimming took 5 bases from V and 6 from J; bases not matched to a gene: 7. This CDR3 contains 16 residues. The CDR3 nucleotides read TGTGCCAGTAGTCCCGGGACTAGCGGGGCCTTCAATGAGCAGTTCTTC. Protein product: CASSPGTSGAFNEQFF.

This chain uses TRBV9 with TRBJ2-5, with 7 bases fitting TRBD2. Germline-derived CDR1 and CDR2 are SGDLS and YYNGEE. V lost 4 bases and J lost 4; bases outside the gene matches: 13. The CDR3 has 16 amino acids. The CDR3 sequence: CASSPSQRGRGETQYF. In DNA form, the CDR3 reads TGTGCCAGCAGCCCCTCCCAGCGGGGCCGGGGAGAGACCCAGTACTTC. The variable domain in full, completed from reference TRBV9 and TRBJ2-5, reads DSGVTQTPKHLITATGQRVTLRCSPRSGDLSVYWYQQSLDQGLQFLIQYYNGEERAKGNILERFSAQQFPDLHSELNLSSLELGDSALYFCASSPSQRGRGETQYFGPGTRLLVL.

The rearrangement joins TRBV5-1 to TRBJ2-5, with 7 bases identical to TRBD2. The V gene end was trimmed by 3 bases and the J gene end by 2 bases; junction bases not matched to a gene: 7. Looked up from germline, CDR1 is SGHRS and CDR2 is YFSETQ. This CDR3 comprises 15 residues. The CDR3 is CASSSWGEGQETQYF. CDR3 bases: TGCGCCAGCAGCTCCTGGGGGGAGGGGCAAGAGACCCAGTACTTC.

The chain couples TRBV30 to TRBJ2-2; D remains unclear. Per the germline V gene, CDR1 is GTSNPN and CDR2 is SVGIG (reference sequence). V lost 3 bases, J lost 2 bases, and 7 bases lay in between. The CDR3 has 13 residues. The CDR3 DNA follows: TGTGCCTGGAGAATAATCAACACCGGGGAGCTGTTTTTT. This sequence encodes CAWRIINTGELFF.

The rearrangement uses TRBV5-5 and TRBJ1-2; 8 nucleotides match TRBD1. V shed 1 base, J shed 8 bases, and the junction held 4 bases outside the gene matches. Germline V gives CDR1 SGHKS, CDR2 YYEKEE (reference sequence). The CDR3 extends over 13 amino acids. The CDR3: CASSLWQGAGYTF. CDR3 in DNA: TGTGCCAGCAGCTTGTGGCAGGGGGCCGGCTACACCTTC.

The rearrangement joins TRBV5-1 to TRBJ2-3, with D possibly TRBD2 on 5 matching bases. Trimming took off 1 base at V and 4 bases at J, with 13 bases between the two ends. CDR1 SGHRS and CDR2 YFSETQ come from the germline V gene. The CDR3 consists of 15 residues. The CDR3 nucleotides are TGCGCCAGCAGCTTGATGGGGAGCCGCGCAGATACGCAGTATTTT. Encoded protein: CASSLMGSRADTQYF.

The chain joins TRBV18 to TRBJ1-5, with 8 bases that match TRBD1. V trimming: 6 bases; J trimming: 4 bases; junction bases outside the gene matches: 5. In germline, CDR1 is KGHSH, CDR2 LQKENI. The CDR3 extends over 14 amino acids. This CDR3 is CASSVDRVNQPQHF. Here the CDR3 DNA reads TGTGCCAGCTCGGTGGACAGGGTAAATCAGCCCCAGCATTTT.

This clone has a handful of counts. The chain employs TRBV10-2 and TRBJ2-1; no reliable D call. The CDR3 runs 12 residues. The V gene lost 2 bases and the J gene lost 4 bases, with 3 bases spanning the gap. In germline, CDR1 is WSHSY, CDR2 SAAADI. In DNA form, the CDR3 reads TGCGCCAGCAGTGAGATATACAATGAGCAGTTCTTC. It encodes CASSEIYNEQFF.

Here the CDR3 reads CATIPGTGGRNEQFF. In nucleotides, the CDR3 is TGTGCCACCATCCCCGGGACAGGGGGAAGGAATGAGCAGTTCTTC. The chain joins TRBV18 to TRBJ2-1, with 11 bases identical to TRBD1. CDR3 length equals 15 residues. Trimming at V came to 10 bases and at J to 7 bases, leaving 12 bases not matched to a gene. CDR1 and CDR2 from the germline V gene are KGHSH and LQKENI.

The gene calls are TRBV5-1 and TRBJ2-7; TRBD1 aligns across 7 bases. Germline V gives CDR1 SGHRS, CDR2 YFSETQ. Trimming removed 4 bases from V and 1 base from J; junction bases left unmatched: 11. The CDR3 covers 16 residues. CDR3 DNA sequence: TGCGCCAGCAGCCTGCACGGGACAGCGAAATCCTACGAGCAGTACTTC. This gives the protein CASSLHGTAKSYEQYF.

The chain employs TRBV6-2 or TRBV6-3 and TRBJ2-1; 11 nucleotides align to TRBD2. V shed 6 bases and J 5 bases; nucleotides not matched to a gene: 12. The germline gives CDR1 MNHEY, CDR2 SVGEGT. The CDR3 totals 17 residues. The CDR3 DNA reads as TGTGCCAGCAGCCAAACTAGCGGGGGCGCCTTTAACAATGAGCAGTTCTTC. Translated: CASSQTSGGAFNNEQFF.

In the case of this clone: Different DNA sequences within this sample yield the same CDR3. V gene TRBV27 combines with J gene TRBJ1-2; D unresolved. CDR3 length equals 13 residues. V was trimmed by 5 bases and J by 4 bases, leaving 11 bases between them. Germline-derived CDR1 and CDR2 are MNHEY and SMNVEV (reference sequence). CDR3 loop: CASSPSFPYGYTF. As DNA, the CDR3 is TGTGCCAGCAGTCCGTCGTTCCCCTATGGCTACACCTTC.

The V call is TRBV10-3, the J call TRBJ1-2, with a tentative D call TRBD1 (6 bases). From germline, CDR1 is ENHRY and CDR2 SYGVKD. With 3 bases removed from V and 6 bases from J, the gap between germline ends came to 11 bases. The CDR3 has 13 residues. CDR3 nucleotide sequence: TGTGCCATCAGTGAAAGGGGGTTGGATGGCTACACCTTC. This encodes CAISERGLDGYTF.

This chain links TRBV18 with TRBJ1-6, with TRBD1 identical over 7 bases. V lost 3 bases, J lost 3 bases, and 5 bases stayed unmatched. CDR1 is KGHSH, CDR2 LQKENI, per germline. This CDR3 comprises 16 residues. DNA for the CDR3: TGTGCCAGCTCACCTCGACAGGGTCTCTATAATTCACCCCTCCACTTT. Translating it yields CASSPRQGLYNSPLHF.

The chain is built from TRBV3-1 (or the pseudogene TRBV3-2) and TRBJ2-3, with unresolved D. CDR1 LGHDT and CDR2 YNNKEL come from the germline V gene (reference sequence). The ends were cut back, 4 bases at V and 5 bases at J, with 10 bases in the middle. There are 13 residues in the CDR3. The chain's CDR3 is CASSPPYGDTQYF. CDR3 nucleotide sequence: TGTGCCAGCAGCCCTCCCTATGGAGATACGCAGTATTTT.

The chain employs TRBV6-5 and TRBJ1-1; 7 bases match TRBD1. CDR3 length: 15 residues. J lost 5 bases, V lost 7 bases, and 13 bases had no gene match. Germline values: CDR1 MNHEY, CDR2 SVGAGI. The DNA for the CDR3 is TGTGCCAGCACCCAAGCTCACAGGGGTGAAACTGAAGCTTTCTTT. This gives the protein CASTQAHRGETEAFF.

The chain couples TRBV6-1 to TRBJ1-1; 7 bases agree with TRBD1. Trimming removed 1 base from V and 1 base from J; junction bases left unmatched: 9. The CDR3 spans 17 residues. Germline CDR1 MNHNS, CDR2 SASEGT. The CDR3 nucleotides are TGTGCCAGCAGTGAAGTGACTGACAGGGTCGGGAACACTGAAGCTTTCTTT. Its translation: CASSEVTDRVGNTEAFF.

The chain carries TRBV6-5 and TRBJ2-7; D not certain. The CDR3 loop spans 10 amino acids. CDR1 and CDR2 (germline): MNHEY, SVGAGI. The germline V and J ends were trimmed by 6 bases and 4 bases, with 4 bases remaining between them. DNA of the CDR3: TGTGCCAGCAGCCAGTACGAGCAGTACTTC. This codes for CASSQYEQYF.

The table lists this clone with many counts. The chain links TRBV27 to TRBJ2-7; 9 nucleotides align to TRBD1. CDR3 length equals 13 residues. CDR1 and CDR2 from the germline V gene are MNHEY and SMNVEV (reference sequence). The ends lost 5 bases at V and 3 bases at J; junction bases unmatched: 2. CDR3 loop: CASSPGQGYEQYF. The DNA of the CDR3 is TGTGCCAGCAGTCCGGGACAGGGCTACGAGCAGTACTTC.

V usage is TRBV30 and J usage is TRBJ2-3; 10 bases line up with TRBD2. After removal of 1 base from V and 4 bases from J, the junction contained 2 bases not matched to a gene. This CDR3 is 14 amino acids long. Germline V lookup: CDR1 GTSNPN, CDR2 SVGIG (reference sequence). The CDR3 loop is CAWSAGLAADTQYF. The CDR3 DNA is TGTGCCTGGAGTGCAGGACTAGCGGCAGATACGCAGTATTTT.

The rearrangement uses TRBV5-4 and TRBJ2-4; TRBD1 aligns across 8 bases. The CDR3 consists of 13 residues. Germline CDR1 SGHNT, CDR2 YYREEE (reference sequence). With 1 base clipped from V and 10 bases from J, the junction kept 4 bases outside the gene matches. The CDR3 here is CASSLTTGAIQYF. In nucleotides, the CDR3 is TGTGCCAGCAGCTTGACGACAGGGGCTATTCAGTACTTC.

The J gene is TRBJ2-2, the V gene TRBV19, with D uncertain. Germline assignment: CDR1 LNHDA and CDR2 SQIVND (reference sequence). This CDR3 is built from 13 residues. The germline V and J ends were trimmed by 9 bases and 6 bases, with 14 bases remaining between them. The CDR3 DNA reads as TGTGCCAGCTATTCTGAGGTATCCGGGGAGCTGTTTTTT. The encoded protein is CASYSEVSGELFF.

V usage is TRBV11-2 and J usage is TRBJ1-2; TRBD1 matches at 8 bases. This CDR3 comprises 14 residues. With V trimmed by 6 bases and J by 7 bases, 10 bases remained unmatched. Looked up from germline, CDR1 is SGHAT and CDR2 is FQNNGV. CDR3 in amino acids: CASRRGQGFGGYTF. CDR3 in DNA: TGTGCCAGCAGACGTGGACAGGGCTTTGGTGGCTACACCTTC.